These 22 T cell receptor beta chains came from one sample sequenced in a study of T-cell memory formation after mild COVID-19. TCRdb reanalysed the 5' RACE reads using MiXCR and keeps one entry per CDR3 protein. The profile shows about 200,000 distinct CDR3 sequences, just over 9.5% of them singletons. The material sequenced was PBMCs or a T cell subset sorted from them (not recorded which). The receptors were gathered from a man aged 18 to 30 who had mild COVID-19 (a few samples of this study predate the infection). Cell type and time point are not known.

The chain links TRBV4-1 to TRBJ2-3, with TRBD2 matching 7 bases. CDR1 is MGHRA and CDR2 is YSYEKL in the germline V gene. The CDR3 runs 13 residues. Trimming cost V 7 bases and J 2 bases; bases outside gene matches: 3. This CDR3 is CASTRENTDTQYF. The CDR3 coding sequence is TGCGCCAGCACGCGGGAGAACACAGATACGCAGTATTTT.

There are a few counts of this clonotype. This chain uses TRBV6-5 with TRBJ1-5, with D possibly being TRBD1 (5 bases). Germline lookup yields CDR1 MNHEY and CDR2 SVGAGI. The CDR3 extends over 13 amino acids. V was shortened by 2 bases and J by 6 bases, with 8 bases between the two germline ends. The CDR3 here is CASSYGGGQPQHF. CDR3 DNA: TGTGCCAGCAGTTACGGGGGGGGTCAGCCCCAGCATTTT.

The chain employs TRBV25-1 and TRBJ2-3; 9 bases line up with TRBD1. There are 16 residues in the CDR3. The V gene end was trimmed by 7 bases and the J gene end by 3 bases; junction bases not matched to a gene: 11. CDR1 is MGHDK and CDR2 is SYGVNS in the germline V gene. The CDR3, as DNA: TGTGCCAGCACTCCCTTGCGGGGACAGGGAACAGATACGCAGTATTTT. As protein: CASTPLRGQGTDTQYF.

This chain links TRBV7-8 with TRBJ2-7; TRBD1 aligns across 9 bases. This CDR3 has 13 residues. Germline-derived CDR1 and CDR2 are SGHVS and FQNEAQ. V shed 6 bases, J shed 2 bases, and the junction held 2 bases outside the gene matches. In DNA form, the CDR3 reads TGTGCCAGCAGAAGGACAGGGGCCTACGAGCAGTACGTC. Translating gives CASRRTGAYEQYV.

The rearrangement uses TRBV28 and TRBJ2-3; D is unclear. This CDR3 region has 13 residues. The V and J ends lost 7 bases and 8 bases respectively, with 16 bases between them. Germline values: CDR1 MDHEN, CDR2 SYDVKM. CDR3 coding DNA: TGTGCCAGCAACCCTCCACTTGTGGGTACGCAGTATTTT. This sequence encodes CASNPPLVGTQYF. The full variable domain, completed using reference TRBV28 and TRBJ2-3, is DVKVTQSSRYLVKRTGEKVFLECVQDMDHENMFWYRQDPGLGLRLIYFSYDVKMKEKGDIPEGYSVSREKKERFSLILESASTNQTSMYLCASNPPLVGTQYFGPGTRLTVL.

This clonotype showed up many times. V gene TRBV5-1 combines with J gene TRBJ1-2; 9 bases are shared with TRBD1. The CDR3 extends over 15 amino acids. The V gene's germline CDR1 is SGHRS and CDR2 YFSETQ. The ends lost 0 bases at V and 5 bases at J; junction bases unmatched: 5. CDR3 residues: CASSLEQGAGYGYTF. The CDR3 nucleotides are TGCGCCAGCAGCTTGGAACAGGGGGCCGGTTATGGCTACACCTTC. Based on the CDR3 plus reference TRBV5-1 and TRBJ1-2, the full variable domain is KAGVTQTPRYLIKTRGQQVTLSCSPISGHRSVSWYQQTPGQGLQFLFEYFSETQRNKGNFPGRFSGRQFSNSRSEMNVSTLELGDSALYLCASSLEQGAGYGYTFGSGTRLTVV.

The table lists this clonotype with many counts. The V call is TRBV7-8, the J call TRBJ2-7, with D unclear. From germline, CDR1 is SGHVS and CDR2 FQNEAQ. The germline V and J ends were trimmed by 0 bases and 2 bases, with 5 bases remaining between them. This CDR3 has 13 amino acids. In nucleotides, the CDR3 is TGTGCCAGCAGCTTAGCGGGGACCTACGAGCAGTACGTC. It translates to CASSLAGTYEQYV.

The V gene is TRBV7-3, the J gene TRBJ2-1; D might be TRBD2 (6 bases). The CDR3 sequence is 15 residues long. Germline V lookup: CDR1 SGHTA, CDR2 FQGTGA. V was pared by 5 bases and J by 0 bases, with 11 bases between. In DNA form, the CDR3 reads TGTGCCAGCAGCCACGTGGACTACTCCTACAATGAGCAGTTCTTC. Translation gives CASSHVDYSYNEQFF.

This clonotype was counted a few times. The gene calls are TRBV7-2 and TRBJ2-1; TRBD1 matches 7 bases. Germline CDR1 SGHTA, CDR2 FQGNSA. V shed 5 bases, J shed 4 bases, and the junction held 8 bases outside the gene matches. The CDR3 totals 15 residues. In nucleotides, the CDR3 is TGTGCCAGCAGCCAAGACAGGGCTACGTACAATGAGCAGTTCTTC. Translating gives CASSQDRATYNEQFF.

This clonotype was observed a handful of times. The rearrangement links TRBV6-2 or TRBV6-3 to TRBJ2-1; D remains unclear. The CDR3 is made up of 15 amino acids. V was cut by 2 bases and J by 0 bases, with 8 bases left in between. Germline V gene data show CDR1 as MNHEY and CDR2 as SVGEGT. The CDR3 loop reads CASSYDARSYNEQFF. The CDR3 DNA follows: TGTGCCAGCAGTTACGATGCTCGCTCCTACAATGAGCAGTTCTTC.

This clonotype was detected a few times. This sequence joins TRBV6-1 and TRBJ1-5, with 8 bases aligning to TRBD1. Germline V gene data show CDR1 as MNHNS and CDR2 as SASEGT. The CDR3 spans 14 residues. V lost 10 bases, J lost 7 bases, and 12 bases stayed unmatched. This CDR3 is CAIFRAGGGQPQHF. The CDR3 DNA reads as TGTGCCATCTTTCGCGCAGGGGGCGGACAGCCCCAGCATTTT.

This chain links TRBV18 with TRBJ2-2, with D unresolved. Germline CDR1 KGHSH, CDR2 LQKENI. V was shortened by 8 bases and J by 0 bases, with 10 bases between the two germline ends. This CDR3 comprises 14 residues. In DNA form, the CDR3 reads TGTGCCAGCCGACCCGACCCGAACACCGGGGAGCTGTTTTTT. Its protein product is CASRPDPNTGELFF.

This clonotype appeared a few times. The V and J genes are TRBV4-3 and TRBJ2-2; D gene unclear. Germline V gene lookup returns CDR1 LGHNA and CDR2 YSLEER. V was shortened by 1 base and J by 2 bases, with 8 bases between the two germline ends. CDR3 size: 15 residues. CDR3: CASSQGASNTGELFF. In nucleotides, the CDR3 is TGCGCCAGCAGCCAAGGGGCGAGTAACACCGGGGAGCTGTTTTTT.

This clonotype was found a few times. The chain recombines TRBV18 with TRBJ2-2; D tentatively reads TRBD1 or TRBD2 (6 bases each). Germline V gene lookup returns CDR1 KGHSH and CDR2 LQKENI. The CDR3 is 16 amino acids. The ends were cut back, 4 bases at V and 0 bases at J, with 12 bases in the middle. DNA for the CDR3: TGTGCCAGCTCACGCGGAGGGGGAACGAACACCGGGGAGCTGTTTTTT. It is translated as CASSRGGGTNTGELFF.

V is TRBV28 and J is TRBJ1-5; TRBD1 might be the D (5 bases). The CDR3 loop spans 16 amino acids. The ends were cut back, 0 bases at V and 2 bases at J, with 11 bases in the middle. Per the germline V gene, CDR1 is MDHEN and CDR2 is SYDVKM. Here the CDR3 reads CASSLWKGRGNQPQHF. Written as DNA, the CDR3 is TGTGCCAGCAGTTTATGGAAGGGGAGAGGCAATCAGCCCCAGCATTTT.

The chain combines TRBV7-9 with TRBJ1-4; tentatively, D is TRBD1 (6 bases). Trimming left V 5 bases short and J 10 bases short, with 17 bases between. The germline gives CDR1 SEHNR, CDR2 FQNEAQ (reference sequence). CDR3 length: 14 residues. The DNA of the CDR3 is TGTGCCAGCAGCGTCCAGGGGAACAAGGGAAAACTGTTTTTT. This sequence encodes CASSVQGNKGKLFF.

This clonotype was observed a few times. The chain carries TRBV5-8 and TRBJ2-5; the D is unclear. The CDR3 runs 15 residues. Germline CDR1 and CDR2: SGHTS and YDEGEE. V was cut by 4 bases and J by 0 bases, with 13 bases left in between. CDR3 loop: CASSRDMVNQETQYF. The CDR3 region has the DNA TGTGCCAGCAGCCGCGACATGGTCAACCAAGAGACCCAGTACTTC.

This clonotype occurred many times. This sequence joins TRBV28 and TRBJ2-2, with unresolved D. In germline, CDR1 is MDHEN, CDR2 SYDVKM. Trimming stripped 4 bases from V and 1 base from J, with 4 bases between. This CDR3 contains 13 residues. CDR3 sequence: CASSSQNTGELFF. CDR3 bases: TGTGCCAGCAGTTCTCAGAACACCGGGGAGCTGTTTTTT. The whole variable domain, filled in from reference TRBV28 and TRBJ2-2, reads DVKVTQSSRYLVKRTGEKVFLECVQDMDHENMFWYRQDPGLGLRLIYFSYDVKMKEKGDIPEGYSVSREKKERFSLILESASTNQTSMYLCASSSQNTGELFFGEGSRLTVL.

The chain is built from TRBV6-2 or TRBV6-3 and TRBJ2-3; 9 positions match TRBD1. V was pared by 5 bases and J by 0 bases, with 21 bases of the junction left unmatched. The CDR3 spans 21 residues. Germline values: CDR1 MNHEY, CDR2 SVGEGT. The CDR3 loop reads CASSHRGNIGTGRLSTDTQYF. The CDR3 DNA follows: TGTGCCAGCAGTCACCGGGGTAATATCGGGACAGGGAGACTTAGCACAGATACGCAGTATTTT.

The J gene is TRBJ2-7, the V gene TRBV19; 9 bases align to TRBD1. The CDR3 runs to 14 residues. V dropped 5 bases and J dropped 5; count of bases not matched to a gene: 7. Germline CDR1 LNHDA, CDR2 SQIVND (reference sequence). The CDR3 region is CASSLTGGGNEQYF. CDR3 DNA: TGTGCCAGTAGTCTCACAGGGGGCGGGAACGAGCAGTACTTC.

The chain has TRBV28 and TRBJ2-7; a possible D gene is TRBD2 (6 bases). The germline V gene has CDR1 MDHEN and CDR2 SYDVKM. V shed 5 bases and J shed 0 bases, with 17 bases lying between them. The CDR3 consists of 16 residues. DNA for the CDR3: TGTGCCAGCAGTGTATCGGCCGGGGGTGCCTCCTACGAGCAGTACGTC. Residues: CASSVSAGGASYEQYV.

This rearrangement joins TRBV5-4 to TRBJ2-1; D gene uncertain. The ends were cut back, 4 bases at V and 6 bases at J, with 8 bases in the middle. Germline CDR1 and CDR2: SGHNT and YYREEE (reference sequence). The CDR3 sequence is 12 residues long. CDR3 nucleotide sequence: TGTGCCAGCAGCGTGGCAGGCAATGAGCAGTTCTTC. The encoded protein is CASSVAGNEQFF.